The 14 T cell receptor beta chains below come from one sample, sequenced in a study of human T cells and chemical hapten exposure (dated by TCRdb to about 2021). To prepare the library, RACE was applied. The sample was run on a NextSeq 500. TCRdb redid the processing of the public reads, applying fastp at Q25 and MiXCR, and retained in-frame beta chains. Rows with a matching CDR3 protein are joined into one entry that keeps the most common DNA and genes. The sample table lists approximately 50,000 distinct CDR3 sequences, 9.5% to 10% of them with a count of one. The ten largest account for roughly a tenth of the sample. The sample's time point label is to be understood as: pre-sensitization, week 0. Taken with the paper, the label for treatment or condition translates to: therapeutic diphenylcyclopropenone sensitization with weekly scalp DPC. Total RNA was extracted from unfractionated whole blood collected in Tempus Blood RNA tubes.

The starting material was whole blood, obtained in connection with sensitization to the hapten diphenylcyclopropenone (DPC). These receptors originate from a woman aged 30 to 39 with alopecia areata. Some clones in this sample may be carry-over from other donors' samples.

Many counts were recorded for this clonotype. The chain combines TRBV20-1 with TRBJ1-5; D is undetermined. The CDR3 is 15 amino acids. The ends were cut back, 6 bases at V and 2 bases at J, with 17 bases in the middle. The germline V gene has CDR1 DFQATT and CDR2 SNEGSKA (reference sequence). Written as DNA, the CDR3 is TGCAGTGCCTCCCCCGGGCAGTATGGCAATCAGCCCCAGCATTTT. This sequence encodes CSASPGQYGNQPQHF.

The chain joins TRBV5-4 to TRBJ2-3; 11 bases line up with TRBD2. The germline gives CDR1 SGHNT, CDR2 YYREEE (reference sequence). The CDR3 covers 16 residues. V was clipped by 3 bases and J by 2 bases; unmatched bases: 5. In DNA form, the CDR3 reads TGTGCCAGCAGCTCTAAACTAGCGGGGGTCACAGATACGCAGTATTTT. It translates to CASSSKLAGVTDTQYF.

Many counts were recorded for this clonotype. The chain carries TRBV6-6 and TRBJ1-2; 7 bases line up with TRBD1. The trim removed 5 bases at V and 4 bases at J, leaving 7 bases unmatched. CDR1 is MNHNY and CDR2 is SVGAGI in the germline V gene (reference sequence). The CDR3 covers 14 residues. CDR3 region: CASSKHRDSYGYTF. CDR3 DNA sequence: TGTGCCAGCAGTAAACACCGGGACAGCTATGGCTACACCTTC.

V is TRBV29-1 and J is TRBJ2-3, with D tentatively TRBD2 (6 bases). Looked up from germline, CDR1 is SQVTM and CDR2 is ANQGSEA. The CDR3 extends over 11 amino acids. Trimming left V 3 bases short and J 11 bases short, with 12 bases between. The chain's CDR3 is CSVDVVGGQYF. DNA of the CDR3: TGCAGCGTTGATGTCGTGGGGGGGCAGTATTTT.

The rearrangement links TRBV20-1 to TRBJ1-2; D ambiguous. Germline CDR1 and CDR2: DFQATT and SNEGSKA (reference sequence). V was pared by 3 bases and J by 6 bases, with 2 bases between. The length of the CDR3 is 9 residues. The CDR3 DNA reads TGCAGTGCTAGCCATGGCTACACCTTC. Amino acid sequence: CSASHGYTF.

V and J are TRBV20-1 and TRBJ2-1; 7 bases are a match to TRBD2. CDR1 and CDR2 (germline): DFQATT, SNEGSKA (reference sequence). The CDR3 is made up of 15 amino acids. Trimming at V came to 6 bases and at J to 5 bases, leaving 13 bases not matched to a gene. The chain's CDR3 is CSAMVGSRGNNEQFF. The CDR3 DNA reads TGCAGTGCCATGGTGGGCTCGCGGGGGAACAATGAGCAGTTCTTC.

This chain uses TRBV12-3 or TRBV12-4 with TRBJ1-4; tentatively, D is TRBD1 (5 bases). The CDR3 is 15 residues long. The ends were cut back, 6 bases at V and 6 bases at J, with 17 bases in the middle. The CDR3 DNA reads TGTGCCAGCAGACTCTCCGGGACGTTTGATGAAAAACTGTTTTTT. Amino acids: CASRLSGTFDEKLFF.

This chain connects TRBV6-5 to TRBJ1-5; D perhaps matches TRBD1 (5 bases). This CDR3 is 13 amino acids long. Germline V gene data show CDR1 as MNHEY and CDR2 as SVGAGI. Trimming took 5 bases from V and 4 from J, leaving 9 bases between them. The CDR3 is CASSRGANQPQHF. As DNA, the CDR3 is TGTGCCAGCAGTCGGGGCGCGAATCAGCCCCAGCATTTT.

This clonotype has at least ten counts. The CDR3 bases are TGTGCCTGGAGTGGAACAGAGACTAACTATGGCTACACCTTC. This gives the protein CAWSGTETNYGYTF. This chain connects TRBV30 to TRBJ1-2, with D unresolved. CDR1 GTSNPN and CDR2 SVGIG come from the germline V gene (reference sequence). This CDR3 has 14 amino acids. Trimming shortened V by 1 base and J by 0 bases, and 9 bases separated the two germline ends.

This clonotype was detected only a few times. The gene calls are TRBV27 and TRBJ1-1; tentative D call: TRBD1 (6 bases). V lost 5 bases and J 2 bases, leaving 9 bases between the germline ends. Germline V gene data show CDR1 as MNHEY and CDR2 as SMNVEV (reference sequence). This CDR3 is built from 13 residues. The chain's CDR3 is CASSAQGNTEAFF. CDR3 coding DNA: TGTGCCAGCAGTGCACAGGGTAACACTGAAGCTTTCTTT.

The sample holds a few counts of this clonotype. The chain carries TRBV11-3 and TRBJ2-1; TRBD1 matches at 8 bases. The CDR3 sequence is 15 residues long. The V segment lost 5 bases and the J segment 2 bases; nucleotides outside the gene matches: 5. The V gene's germline CDR1 is SGHNT and CDR2 YENEEA. The CDR3 nucleotides are TGTGCCAGCAGCCGAGGACAGGGTCCCTACAATGAGCAGTTCTTC. This encodes CASSRGQGPYNEQFF.

This clonotype was detected a few times. The rearrangement links TRBV7-2 to TRBJ1-4, with 8 bases aligning to TRBD1. Germline values: CDR1 SGHTA, CDR2 FQGNSA. CDR3 length: 15 amino acids. V lost 1 base and J lost 7; bases outside the gene matches: 5. In nucleotides, the CDR3 is TGTGCCAGCAGCTTAGTGGGACAGGTTTTTGAAAAACTGTTTTTT. This gives the protein CASSLVGQVFEKLFF.

The chain has TRBV18 and TRBJ2-3; 9 bases are shared with TRBD1. Germline loops: CDR1 KGHSH, CDR2 LQKENI. This CDR3 region has 15 residues. Trimming cost V 2 bases and J 4 bases; bases outside gene matches: 4. CDR3 DNA: TGTGCCAGCTCACCAGGGACAGGGAATCCAGATACGCAGTATTTT. Its protein product is CASSPGTGNPDTQYF.

This clonotype turned up a few times. The rearrangement links TRBV29-1 to TRBJ1-2, with 7 bases identical to TRBD1. This CDR3 has 13 amino acids. CDR1 and CDR2 (germline): SQVTM, ANQGSEA. The J segment lost 6 bases and the V segment lost 3 bases, leaving 7 bases of the junction unmatched. DNA for the CDR3: TGCAGCGTTGAGGTAACAGGGGAAGATGGCTACACCTTC. The encoded protein is CSVEVTGEDGYTF. Drawing the rest from reference TRBV29-1 and TRBJ1-2, the complete variable domain is SAVISQKPSRDICQRGTSLTIQCQVDSQVTMMFWYRQQPGQSLTLIATANQGSEATYESGFVIDKFPISRPNLTFSTLTVSNMSPEDSSIYLCSVEVTGEDGYTFGSGTRLTVV.